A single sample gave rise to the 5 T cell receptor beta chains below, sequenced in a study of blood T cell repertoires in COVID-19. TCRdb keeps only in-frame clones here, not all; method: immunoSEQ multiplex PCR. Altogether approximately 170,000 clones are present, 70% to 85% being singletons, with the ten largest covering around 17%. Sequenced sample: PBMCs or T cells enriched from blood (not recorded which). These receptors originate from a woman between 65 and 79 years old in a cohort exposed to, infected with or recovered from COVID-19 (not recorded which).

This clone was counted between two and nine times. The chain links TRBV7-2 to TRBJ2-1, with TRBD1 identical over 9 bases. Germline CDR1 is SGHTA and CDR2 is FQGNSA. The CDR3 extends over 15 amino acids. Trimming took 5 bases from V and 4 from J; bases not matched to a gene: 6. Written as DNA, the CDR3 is TGTGCCAGCAGCCTAACAGGGGGCGGATACAATGAGCAGTTCTTC. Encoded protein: CASSLTGGGYNEQFF.

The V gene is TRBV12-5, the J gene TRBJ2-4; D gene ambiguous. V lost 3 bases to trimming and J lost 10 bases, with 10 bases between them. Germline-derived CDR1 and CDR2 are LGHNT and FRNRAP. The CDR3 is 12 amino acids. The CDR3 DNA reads TGTGCTAGTGGTTTCGTGGCGGAGATTCAGTACTTC. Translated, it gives CASGFVAEIQYF.

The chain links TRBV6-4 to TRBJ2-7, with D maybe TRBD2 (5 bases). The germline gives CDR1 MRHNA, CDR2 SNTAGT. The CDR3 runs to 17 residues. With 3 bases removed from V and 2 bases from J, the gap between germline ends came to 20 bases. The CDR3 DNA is TGTGCCAGCAGTGAAGGGCCCCGGGGTAGTTTACCCTACGAGCAGTACTTC. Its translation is CASSEGPRGSLPYEQYF.

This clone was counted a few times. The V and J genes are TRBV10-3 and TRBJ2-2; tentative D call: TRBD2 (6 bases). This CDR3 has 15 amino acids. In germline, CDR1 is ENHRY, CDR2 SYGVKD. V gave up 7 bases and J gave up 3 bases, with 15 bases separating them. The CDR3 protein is CAIKGSGGDTGELFF. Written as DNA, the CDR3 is TGTGCCATCAAGGGAAGCGGAGGGGACACCGGGGAGCTGTTTTTT.

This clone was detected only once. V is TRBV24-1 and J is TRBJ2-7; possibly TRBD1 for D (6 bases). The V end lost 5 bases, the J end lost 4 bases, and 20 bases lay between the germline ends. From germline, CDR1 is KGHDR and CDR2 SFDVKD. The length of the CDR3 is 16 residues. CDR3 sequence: CATSGLGTQGSYEQYF. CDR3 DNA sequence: TGTGCCACCAGTGGCCTTGGGACACAGGGTTCGTACGAGCAGTACTTC.